The source of this T cell receptor (beta chain) is a study of T cells after yellow fever vaccination. This clonotype appeared a few times. Each CDR3 protein is one row after TCRdb ran MiXCR on the 5' RACE reads. The sample has about 99,000 distinct CDR3 sequences, around 5.8% seen once. CDR3 size: 14 residues. V dropped 1 base and J dropped 6; count of bases not matched to a gene: 6. Germline CDR1 and CDR2: LGHNA and YSLEER. Sample: CD8+ T cells sorted from PBMCs, taken 10 days after the yellow fever booster vaccination. This TCR came from a young man who received the YFV17D yellow fever vaccine. The chain couples TRBV4-3 to TRBJ2-7; 7 nucleotides match TRBD2. CDR3 DNA sequence: TGCGCCAGCAGCCAAGTTCCCGGGGAGGGCGAGCAGTACGTC. Translation gives CASSQVPGEGEQYV.